This T cell receptor (beta chain) was obtained from a study of shared clonotypes between healthy human individuals (TCRdb year 2020). Regarding the research as a whole: A couple of women and three men aged 18 to 49 years were included in the cohort. Per donor, three plates each were used for CD4 naive and CD4 memory, two for CD8 naive, and one for CD8 memory. Blood TCR repertoires of a handful of healthy adults were deeply sequenced to estimate repertoire size and the extent of clonotype sharing between individuals. To increase sequencing depth and limit assay-specific biases, TCR repertoire library preparation and sequencing were carried out by different laboratories using diverse techniques. Each donor's leukapheresis produced roughly between roughly 0.85 and 9.5 billion PBMCs. Results the study describes overall, beyond this receptor: Sampling was limited to blood, and TCR repertoires in tissue likely differ from TCR repertoires in blood. Rarefaction of sorted-subset datasets indicated incomplete sequencing despite the large sequencing depth. The genetic and exposure-history diversity represented was limited by the small number of donors. Pairwise subsampling led to the expectation that sequencing depth would affect the degree of clonotype sharing among donors. Higher generation probabilities were observed for clonotypes shared by all four sorted-subset donors than for non-shared clonotypes. Approximately 4.8% of naive CD4, 3.5% of naive CD8, roughly 2.4% of memory CD4, and about 0.4% of memory CD8 clonotypes were shared across several donors. Naive subsets generally had larger estimated clonotype richness than memory subsets.

TCR CDR3 regions were amplified from genomic DNA by multiplex PCR using the deep immunoSEQ assay. Genomic DNA extracted from each cell subset was distributed evenly over all wells of several immunoSEQ 96-well plates, and each plate served as one replicate. Each replicate PCR for sorted subsets received around 210 ng genomic DNA, equal to tens of thousands of T cell genomes. The purified libraries were quantified using a Qubit 3.0 fluorometer, sized with a Bioanalyzer 2100, and then quantified again using the KAPA Library Quantification kit. Every immunoSEQ 96-well plate was sequenced on a separate single-read 150-cycle Illumina NextSeq 550 flow cell. The published analysis was carried out like this. Because only junctional sequences without quality scores were contained in the immunoSEQ output, filtering matching that applied to full-length reads could not be performed. Sequences were annotated with PyIR, a Python wrapper for IgBLAST v1.9, and V/J genes and CDR3 were assigned using IMGT germline references. Reads were filtered out if the reads had weak V/J assignments (E-value above 1e-6), no CDR3, stop codons, out-of-frame junctions, or ambiguous translated residues. V3J clonotypes were defined as sequences sharing the same inferred V gene, J gene, and CDR3 amino acid sequence. To compute the percentage overlap between repertoires, the number of shared unique clonotypes was divided by the size of the smaller repertoire. Repertoire richness was assessed with RTK rarefaction, the Chao1 estimator, and Recon v2.1 estimates of unobserved clonotypes. OLGA was used to compute generation probabilities for all TCRbeta clonotypes that the gDNA method yielded from several donors. TCRdb holds this immuneACCESS table with in-frame rearrangements only. Some clones are missing; in checked studies, unresolved V genes explain under half, and the rest has no known cause. V and J calls and clone size are given by that table; D and trimming were obtained from the DNA. Here the sample has about 1 million clones; around 76% occur a single time. The ten largest account for 1.4% to 1.5% of the sample.

Donors were healthy HIV-negative adults with no recently reported acute infections or vaccinations. All donors were Caucasian adults living in Nashville, Tennessee, USA. Magnetic negative selection was used to enrich CD4+ T cells, after which naive cells were positively selected on CD45RA and the negative fraction became the memory subset. After blood collection by leukapheresis, PBMCs were isolated using Ficoll-Histopaque density gradient centrifugation and then cryopreserved in the vapor phase of liquid nitrogen. Analytical flow cytometry was used to check the purity and quantity of each magnetically sorted T cell population. Genomic DNA was isolated from each sorted fraction and quantified by UV absorbance on a Nanodrop 2000c. V ends up 6 bases short and J 3 bases short, with an unmatched junction base count of 11. CDR1 and CDR2, per the germline V gene, are MGHRA and YSYEKL. Inclusive of the bounding cysteine and phenylalanine, the CDR3 is 15 residues long. Kept here is only the CDR3 DNA, which spans 45 bases and is read in frame from base 1.

In its sample, this clone was seen many times. Its antigen is not yet known. The sample holds no much larger clone one base away, and base qualities are not on file. The receptor's source is a man between 18 and 35 years old in good health. The chain was built from TRBV4-1 and TRBJ2-7, with 7 bases aligning to TRBD2. Sequenced material: memory CD4+ T cells sorted from blood. The sample's cell subset or site label is to be understood as: CD45RA-negative fraction. The CDR3 in this case is CASRGGASGNYEQYF. The DNA sequence is given as TGCGCCAGCAGGGGAGGGGCTAGCGGAAACTACGAGCAGTACTTC.